This TCR beta chain was recorded in a study of T cells in Graves' hyperthyroidism and ophthalmopathy. Germline loops: CDR1 MGHRA, CDR2 YSYEKL. Trimming shortened V by 8 bases and J by 0 bases, and 18 bases separated the two germline ends. This CDR3 has 16 residues. In making diagnoses, clinical symptoms, serum thyroxine and TRAb, thyroid ultrasound and orbital computed tomography were all used. RNA transcripts gave rise to amplified TCR beta CDR3 regions. Initially, a first-round RT-PCR of the TCR CDR3 employed the HTBI primer set. TCRdb passed the multiplex PCR reads through MiXCR, listing each CDR3 protein once. The data contain about 400,000 distinct CDR3 sequences, 14% to 15% of them singletons. This clonotype has ten or more counts.

Sequencing used blood. The chain carries TRBV4-1 and TRBJ2-3; D possibly corresponds to TRBD2 (6 bases). This TCR was recovered from a woman under 40 with Graves' hyperthyroidism. CDR3 protein: CASGSWLEGSTDTQYF. The CDR3 bases are TGCGCCAGCGGGTCGTGGCTGGAGGGTAGCACAGATACGCAGTATTTT.